The 5 T cell receptor beta chains given below trace back to one sample, sequenced in a study of cytomegalovirus exposure and HLA in healthy donors. The primer mix had 60 Vbeta and 13 Jbeta primers. Sequencing was performed with immunoSEQ multiplex PCR; in TCRdb, only in-frame clones are kept and a portion is missing. The repertoire consists of about 200,000 clones, with around 80% occurring once and the leading ten covering 1.5% to 2%. The sequenced material came from PBMCs. All receptors come from a man aged 50-59 years in good health and CMV-seronegative.

This clone showed up just a few times. The chain links TRBV7-2 to TRBJ2-1, with TRBD2 identical over 16 bases. The germline V gene encodes CDR1 SGHTA and CDR2 FQGNSA. Trimming cost V 5 bases and J 7 bases; bases outside gene matches: 11. The CDR3 loop spans 18 amino acids. CDR3 in amino acids: CASSPGTSGRAGLNEQFF. The CDR3 DNA is TGTGCCAGCAGCCCCGGGACTAGCGGGAGGGCCGGTTTGAATGAGCAGTTCTTC.

CDR3 region: CASSKVEVNTEAFF. CDR3 bases: TGTGCCAGCAGCAAAGTAGAGGTGAACACTGAAGCTTTCTTT. The V and J genes are TRBV7-9 and TRBJ1-1; D ambiguous. Trimming cost V 5 bases and J 0 bases, with 10 bases left between them. This CDR3 has 14 residues. Germline V gives CDR1 SEHNR, CDR2 FQNEAQ (reference sequence). Using reference TRBV7-9 and TRBJ1-1 for the parts outside the CDR3, the full variable domain is DTGVSQNPRHKITKRGQNVTFRCDPISEHNRLYWYRQTLGQGPEFLTYFQNEAQLEKSRLLSDRFSAERPKGSFSTLEIQRTEQGDSAMYLCASSKVEVNTEAFFGQGTRLTVV.

The CDR3 protein is CASSFQGASYEQYF. The CDR3 coding sequence is TGCGCCAGCAGCTTTCAGGGGGCGTCCTACGAGCAGTACTTC. This rearrangement joins TRBV5-1 to TRBJ2-5, with 8 bases lining up with TRBD1. The end of the DNA is better explained by TRBJ2-7, so the J call may be wrong. Germline CDR1 SGHRS, CDR2 YFSETQ. The CDR3 is 14 residues long.

CDR3 loop: CASSFSSAGDYEQYF. The CDR3 DNA follows: TGTGCCAGCAGTTTCTCCTCGGCTGGAGATTACGAGCAGTACTTC. This sequence joins TRBV6-5 and TRBJ2-5; no clear D. The closer fit of TRBJ2-7 to the DNA end suggests the J call may be wrong. CDR1 and CDR2 (germline): MNHEY, SVGAGI. The CDR3 extends over 15 amino acids.

The chain combines TRBV7-2 with TRBJ2-3; possible D gene TRBD1, 6 bases. Between the trimmed V and J ends, which lost 6 bases and 2 bases, there was a span of 18 bases. CDR1 and CDR2 (germline): SGHTA, FQGNSA. The CDR3 is 16 amino acids. Written as DNA, the CDR3 is TGTGCCAGCAGTAAATCCGGACAGCGATTCACAGATACGCAGTATTTT. It specifies CASSKSGQRFTDTQYF. Variable domain in full (rest from reference TRBV7-2 and TRBJ2-3): GAGVSQSPSNKVTEKGKDVELRCDPISGHTALYWYRQSLGQGLEFLIYFQGNSAPDKSGLPSDRFSAERTGGSVSTLTIQRTQQEDSAVYLCASSKSGQRFTDTQYFGPGTRLTVL.